This T cell receptor beta chain was documented in a study of blood T cells in healthy people across ages. For the second PCR, which ran for 7 to 11 cycles, a sample-barcoded 5' primer and a J-beta primer mix were used. From the 5' RACE reads, TCRdb called clonotypes with MiXCR, one entry per CDR3 protein. The data contain 1.5 million to 2 million distinct CDR3 sequences, roughly 52% of them singletons. The study recruited healthy Caucasian donors from Russia who were aged roughly 6 to 95. PBMCs numbering at least 6.5 million were isolated per sample. Losses at the gene ends were 1 base for V and 7 bases for J; bases not matched to a gene: 10. The germline CDR1 and CDR2 sequences are LGHNA and YSLEER. CDR3 length: 17 amino acids.

The J gene is TRBJ2-2, the V gene TRBV4-3; 9 positions agree with TRBD2. This clonotype was obtained from a woman aged 40-49 years in good health. The sequenced material came from blood. CDR3 sequence: CASSQARIAGVSGELFF. The DNA for the CDR3 is TGCGCCAGCAGCCAAGCGAGAATAGCGGGGGTTAGCGGGGAGCTGTTTTTT.